This T cell receptor beta chain was sequenced for a study of blood T cells in healthy people across ages. Using a J-beta primer mix together with a sample-barcoded 5' primer, a second PCR was run for 7 to 11 cycles. Every sample gave at least 3 million paired-end reads containing CDR3. A single record per CDR3 protein comes from TCRdb applying MiXCR to the 5' RACE reads. Of about 730,000 distinct CDR3 sequences listed, 40% to 45% were seen once; the top ten hold 20% to 25%. Between the trimmed V and J ends, which lost 1 base and 5 bases, there was a span of 8 bases. The CDR3 contains 13 residues. Germline CDR1 is SGHDN and CDR2 is FVKESK.

This sequence originates from a woman between 55 and 75 years old in good health. The chain uses TRBV14 and TRBJ1-1; D not resolved. Sequenced: blood. The CDR3 nucleotides are TGTGCCAGCAGCCAAGCAGGCTGGACTGAAGCTTTCTTT. Translating it yields CASSQAGWTEAFF.